This note documents a single T cell receptor beta chain sequence. Original analysis: Amplified reference gene primers provided the basis for estimating nucleated cell counts. Using immunoSEQ multiplex PCR, the repertoire was profiled, and TCRdb retains in-frame clones only, with some absent. From that table come the V and J calls and clone size; the DNA was used to work out D and trimming. Of some 80,000 clones listed, 90% are singletons. This CDR3 region has 15 residues. V lost 4 bases, J lost 3 bases, and 14 bases lay in between. Germline CDR1 SGHRS, CDR2 YFSETQ. This sample stems from a study of blood T cell repertoires in COVID-19. Study at large: Italy, Spain and the United States were the sources of the convalescent and acute COVID-19 samples. PBMCs, B-cell-depleted T cells, or T cells were the source of the cDNA or gDNA that made up the material.

V is TRBV5-1 and J is TRBJ1-5; D may be TRBD1 (6 bases). Sequenced: peripheral blood. This receptor was identified in a human donor in a cohort sampled during active COVID-19. CDR3 amino acids: CASSPETGSNQPQHF. The CDR3 nucleotides are TGCGCCAGCAGCCCGGAAACAGGGTCCAATCAGCCCCAGCATTTT.